This T cell receptor beta chain appears in the sequencing data of a study of T cells after yellow fever vaccination. This clonotype was recorded many times. The length of the CDR3 is 15 residues. The V gene's germline CDR1 is SGHNT and CDR2 YYREEE (reference sequence). V was cut by 2 bases and J by 3 bases, with 15 bases left in between. TCRdb fed the 5' RACE reads into MiXCR, producing one record per CDR3 protein. Here the sample spans around 30,000 distinct CDR3 sequences, more than 6.5% being singletons. The TCR comes from a man between 18 and 35 years old who received the YFV17D yellow fever vaccine. The J gene is TRBJ2-7, the V gene TRBV5-4; D assignment may be TRBD1 or TRBD2 (6 bases each). The sample consisted of PBMCs, either bulk or a sorted T-cell subset (CD4+, CD8+, memory, or dextramer-sorted; not recorded which), taken on the day of the first yellow fever vaccination. CDR3 sequence: CASSLRPGDNYEQYV. CDR3 in DNA: TGTGCCAGCAGCTTACGGCCGGGGGACAACTACGAGCAGTACGTC.